The clone carrying this T cell receptor (beta chain) was counted between two and nine times. What it binds is not known. Trimming at V came to 6 bases and at J to 5 bases, leaving 6 bases not matched to a gene. Germline V gene sequence: CDR1 ENHRY, CDR2 SYGVKD. The CDR3 spans 13 residues. Diagnostic assessment was based on clinical symptoms, serum thyroxine and TRAb, thyroid ultrasound and orbital computed tomography. These data come from a study of T cells in Graves' hyperthyroidism and ophthalmopathy. The wider study: Peripheral blood sampling occurred at initial diagnosis, before any treatment. The study, taken as a whole, reports: Ophthalmopathy was predicted by the model a median of 6.5 months ahead of onset. From stable hyperthyroidism, ophthalmopathy was set apart by a 13 V-J model.

Amplification targeted TCR beta CDR3 regions from RNA transcripts. With the HTBI primer set, the TCR CDR3 went through a first round of RT-PCR. Via MiXCR, TCRdb re-called the multiplex PCR reads, giving one row per CDR3 protein. Of 400,000 to 550,000 distinct CDR3 sequences listed, less than 25% are singletons. V and J are TRBV10-3 and TRBJ2-5, with 7 bases fitting TRBD1. This receptor was taken from a woman in her twenties or thirties with Graves' ophthalmopathy. The sample consisted of blood. For the CDR3, the DNA is TGTGCCATCAGGGATACAGGGGTTGAGACCCAGTACTTC. Its protein is CAIRDTGVETQYF.